Below, 4 T cell receptor beta chains from the same sample are listed, as sequenced in a study of blood T cells in healthy people across ages. Primers used in a second PCR of roughly 6 to 11 cycles were a sample-barcoded 5' primer and a J-beta primer mix. MiXCR was run by TCRdb on the 5' RACE reads, yielding one entry per CDR3 protein. The table has fewer than 2,000,000 distinct CDR3 sequences, more than 35% seen once. Specimen: blood. The source is a human donor in good health.

The rearrangement uses TRBV10-3 and TRBJ2-7, with 12 positions matching TRBD2. V gave up 8 bases and J gave up 1 base; unmatched junction bases: 6. From germline, CDR1 is ENHRY and CDR2 SYGVKD. The CDR3 has 15 amino acids. CDR3 sequence reads: CAIGGGTSGSYEQYF. The CDR3 DNA follows: TGTGCCATCGGAGGGGGGACTAGCGGGTCCTACGAGCAGTACTTC.

This clonotype is a singleton in its sample. The germline gene is not matched at one end of the junction; a read error may be the cause. The chain joins TRBV10-3 to TRBJ2-1; 7 nucleotides line up with TRBD2. There are 15 residues in the CDR3. The germline V gene has CDR1 ENHRY and CDR2 SYGVKD. CDR3 sequence reads: CAVSDGLVSYNEQFF. As DNA, the CDR3 is TGTGCCGTCAGTGACGGACTAGTCTCCTACAATGAGCAGTTCTTC.

Ten or more counts support this clonotype. V and J are TRBV6-6 and TRBJ2-1, with a possible D match to TRBD2 (7 bases). The CDR3 consists of 17 residues. Germline V gene lookup returns CDR1 MNHNY and CDR2 SVGAGI (reference sequence). V gave up 10 bases and J gave up 5 bases, with 27 bases separating them. This CDR3 is CATLQIGLGGLHNEQFF. The CDR3 nucleotides read TGTGCCACCTTACAAATTGGCCTAGGGGGACTACACAATGAGCAGTTCTTC.

The CDR3 reads CASSIGEYNEQFF. CDR3 DNA: TGTGCCAGTAGTATCGGGGAATACAATGAGCAGTTCTTC. The rearrangement joins TRBV19 to TRBJ2-1, with D perhaps matching TRBD2 (5 bases). The CDR3 is 13 residues long. V shed 3 bases and J shed 4 bases, with 7 bases lying between them. Germline CDR1 is LNHDA and CDR2 is SQIVND (reference sequence).